This TCR beta chain was sequenced in a study of STAT5B mutations in CD4+ large granular lymphocyte leukemia (dated by TCRdb to the early 2020s). About the full investigation: Among healthy controls, the CDR3 'QG' motif was associated with a particular HLA allele. Flow cytometry performed on FACSCanto II or FACSVerse showed that the purified fractions had more than 95% purity among lymphocytes. The TCRbeta repertoires of CD4+ T-cell large granular lymphocyte leukemia patients were compared with the TCRbeta repertoires of healthy blood donors.

Buffy coats from some 35 blood donors, supplied by the Finnish Red Cross blood service, were used as healthy controls. All TCR-sequenced material derived from peripheral blood: patient blood samples and healthy donor buffy coats. Ficoll-Hypaque gradient centrifugation was used to isolate peripheral blood mononuclear cells. Magnetic purification was used to isolate CD4+ cells from the buffy coats of the healthy controls. The Gentra Puregene Cell and Tissue kit was used to extract genomic DNA, and a Qubit 2.0 fluorometer was used to measure the amount of genomic DNA. The study at large found these results: The data were not HLA-matched, and the relatively small sample size could explain the higher clonality seen in CD4+ compared with CD8+ T-LGLL. Compared with healthy CD4+ repertoires, CD4-sorted patient repertoires appeared more clonal, and this difference remained even after the putative leukemic clones were removed. Main leukemic clonotypes were private to each patient, although about a quarter of the main leukemic clonotypes were found at low frequency in the non-leukemic repertoires of other patients. TRBV06-family usage was enriched among the top patient clones (8/27) compared with healthy controls (2/35).

The CDR3 sequence holds 13 residues, the cysteine and phenylalanine included. CDR3 DNA only is kept here, 39 bases in frame from base 1. Per the germline V gene (reference sequence), LNHDA is the CDR1 and SQIVND is the CDR2. V loses 3 bases of germline sequence and J loses 3 bases, and the interval between the two ends is 8 bases. Points on this clone: Its binding antigen is unknown. Base quality data are lacking; no much larger clone is found one base away.

TCRbeta rearrangements were sequenced from genomic DNA using the immunoSEQ assay at survey resolution. Regarding the original processing steps: In the TCR sequencing data, the lowest productive clonotype frequency that could be detected was 2.59 x 10-5. Only productive TCRbeta rearrangements, defined as complete and in-frame sequences, were included in the analyses. Sample clonality was computed as Simpson clonality in the immunoSEQ Analyzer version 3.0. Clones were categorized by frequency as very rare, small, medium, large (1-20%) or hyperexpanded (>20%). Generation probabilities were estimated with OLGA 1.2.3, V-gene circos plots were made with VDJtools, specificities were searched in VDJdb, and CDR3 motifs were identified with GLIPH. This immuneACCESS table, as held by TCRdb, lists in-frame sequences with V and J called but not all clones. Of the missing ones, under half trace to an unresolved V gene in checked studies; the others have no known cause. V and J calls plus clone size are reproduced from that table; the DNA served to infer D and trimming. In all, the sample holds approximately 36,000 clones, and about 80% of those were seen once. Approximately 0.6% of the sample goes to the ten largest clones.

The origin of this receptor is a human donor in good health. Sequencing input: CD4+ T cells from blood buffy coats. Here the chain combines TRBV19 and TRBJ2-5; the D gene remains uncertain. Read as DNA, the sequence is TGTGCCAGTAGTATCTCCAGAGAAGAGACCCAGTACTTC. It translates as CASSISREETQYF.